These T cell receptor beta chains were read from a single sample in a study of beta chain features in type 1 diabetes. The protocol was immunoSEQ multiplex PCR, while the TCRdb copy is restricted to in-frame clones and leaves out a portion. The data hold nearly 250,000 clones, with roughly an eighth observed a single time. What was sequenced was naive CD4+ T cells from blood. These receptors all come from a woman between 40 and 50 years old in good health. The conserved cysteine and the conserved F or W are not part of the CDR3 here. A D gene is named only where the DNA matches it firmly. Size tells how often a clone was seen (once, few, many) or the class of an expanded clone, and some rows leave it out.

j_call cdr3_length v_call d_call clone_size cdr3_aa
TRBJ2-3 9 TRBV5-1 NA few AWGRADTQY
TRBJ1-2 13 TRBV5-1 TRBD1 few ASSHQDRGVNGYT
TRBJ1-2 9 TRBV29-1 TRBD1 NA SVRQGDGYT
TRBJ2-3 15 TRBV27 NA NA ASSPGLRLGDTDTQY
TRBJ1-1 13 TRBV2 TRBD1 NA ASGQGGQEGTEAF
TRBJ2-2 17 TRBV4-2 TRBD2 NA ASSQDLTSGGTNTGELF
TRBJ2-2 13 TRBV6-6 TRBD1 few ASSYSGQGTGELF
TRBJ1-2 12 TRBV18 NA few ASSPPSGDYGYT
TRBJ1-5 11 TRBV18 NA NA ASSLQLDQPQH
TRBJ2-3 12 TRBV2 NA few ASSDLAPTDTQY
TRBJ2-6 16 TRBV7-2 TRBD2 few ASSFELAGAGGANVLT
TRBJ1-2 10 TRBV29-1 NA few SVRDTNYGYT
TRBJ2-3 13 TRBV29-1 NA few SVGGGRGQTDTQY
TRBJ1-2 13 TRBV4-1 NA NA ASSLQAAGDYGYT
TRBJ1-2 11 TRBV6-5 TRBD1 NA ASCEQGNYGYT
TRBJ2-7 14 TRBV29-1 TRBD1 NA SVDVRGQGGPYEQY